These 14 T cell receptor beta chains were sequenced from one sample in a study of cytomegalovirus exposure and HLA in healthy donors. The PCR contained 60 Vbeta and 13 Jbeta primers. Generated by immunoSEQ multiplex PCR, the TCRdb table keeps only in-frame clones and is missing some. The table for this sample gives more than 35,000 clones. Sample: PBMCs. These receptors were taken from a man younger than 40 in good health and CMV-seronegative.

This chain links TRBV6-5 with TRBJ1-4; D is perhaps TRBD1 (5 bases). Per the germline V gene, CDR1 is MNHEY and CDR2 is SVGAGI. The CDR3 runs to 16 residues. Deletions cut 3 bases from V and 0 bases from J, with 11 bases between. CDR3 amino acids: CASSYAGGSTNEKLFF. The CDR3 DNA is TGTGCCAGCAGTTATGCGGGGGGGTCAACTAATGAAAAACTGTTTTTT.

The rearrangement joins TRBV5-5 to TRBJ1-5; no firm D call. The CDR3 consists of 12 residues. V was pared by 2 bases and J by 6 bases, with 6 bases between. The germline V gene encodes CDR1 SGHKS and CDR2 YYEKEE (reference sequence). CDR3 coding DNA: TGTGCCAGCAGCTTACCGGGTCAGCCCCAGCATTTT. This gives the protein CASSLPGQPQHF. Complete variable domain (other parts from reference TRBV5-5 and TRBJ1-5): DAGVTQSPTHLIKTRGQQVTLRCSPISGHKSVSWYQQVLGQGPQFIFQYYEKEERGRGNFPDRFSARQFPNYSSELNVNALLLGDSALYLCASSLPGQPQHFGDGTRLSIL.

The chain joins TRBV6-5 to TRBJ1-4; 12 bases fit TRBD1. Germline loops: CDR1 MNHEY, CDR2 SVGAGI. The trim removed 6 bases at V and 10 bases at J, leaving 6 bases unmatched. This CDR3 is 14 amino acids long. The CDR3 loop is CASSSGTGGRKLFF. The CDR3, as DNA: TGTGCCAGCAGCTCCGGGACAGGGGGCCGAAAACTGTTTTTT.

The chain joins TRBV6-5 to TRBJ1-1, with 9 positions matching TRBD1. In germline, CDR1 is MNHEY, CDR2 SVGAGI. The V and J ends lost 6 bases and 1 base, in that order; junction bases with no gene match: 6. The CDR3 contains 15 residues. CDR3 protein: CASRLQGARNTEAFF. CDR3 nucleotides: TGTGCCAGCAGATTACAGGGGGCCAGGAACACTGAAGCTTTCTTT.

V usage is TRBV7-9 and J usage is TRBJ1-1; tentatively, D is TRBD1 (6 bases). Deletions cut 6 bases from V and 1 base from J, with 9 bases between. This CDR3 has 13 residues. Germline V gene lookup returns CDR1 SEHNR and CDR2 FQNEAQ (reference sequence). CDR3 region: CASRRTENTEAFF. CDR3 sequence (DNA): TGTGCCAGCAGGAGGACAGAGAACACTGAAGCTTTCTTT.

The chain joins TRBV19 to TRBJ2-3, with a weak D call TRBD2 (5 bases). The V and J ends lost 10 bases and 3 bases respectively, with 23 bases between them. Looked up from germline, CDR1 is LNHDA and CDR2 is SQIVND (reference sequence). This CDR3 comprises 16 residues. The CDR3 coding sequence is TGTGCCACCACCCGGGGTTGGCCGGGTGGAACAGATACGCAGTATTTT. It encodes CATTRGWPGGTDTQYF.

The DNA of the CDR3 is TGTGCCAGCAGTGAAGGGGGTCTAGCGTCGAATGAGCAGTTCTTC. Translating it yields CASSEGGLASNEQFF. The chain has TRBV25-1 and TRBJ2-1; possibly TRBD2 for D (6 bases). The V end was cut by 2 bases, the J end by 7 bases, with 15 bases between. The CDR3 is 15 residues long. From germline, CDR1 is MGHDK and CDR2 SYGVNS.

The CDR3 is CASRSTRGRRNEQFF. The CDR3 region has the DNA TGTGCCAGCCGCTCAACTAGAGGGAGACGCAATGAGCAGTTCTTC. The chain carries TRBV6-6 and TRBJ2-1; D possibly corresponds to TRBD2 (5 bases). The CDR3 runs to 15 residues. Trimming removed 8 bases from V and 6 bases from J, with 20 bases in between. The germline CDR1 and CDR2 sequences are MNHNY and SVGAGI (reference sequence).

Note on this clone: The junction differs from germline at one of its ends, possibly a read error. V gene TRBV9 combines with J gene TRBJ2-1; weak D call: TRBD2 (6 bases). This CDR3 spans 16 amino acids. Germline lookup yields CDR1 SGDLS and CDR2 YYNGEE. The CDR3 DNA reads TGTGCCAGCAGCGTAGTAGTGGGAGGCTCCGACAATGAGCAGTTCTTC. This codes for CASSVVVGGSDNEQFF.

The chain couples TRBV4-3 to TRBJ2-7, with D possibly being TRBD2 (5 bases). Germline V gives CDR1 LGHNA, CDR2 YSLEER. The V end lost 0 bases, the J end lost 2 bases, and 14 bases lay between the germline ends. The CDR3 covers 16 residues. The CDR3 reads CASSQDLAAATYEQYF. CDR3 bases: TGCGCCAGCAGCCAAGATTTGGCAGCGGCCACCTACGAGCAGTACTTC.

The V and J genes are TRBV5-1 and TRBJ2-7, with D perhaps TRBD2 (6 bases). Trimming pared 5 bases from V and 2 bases from J, leaving 17 bases between. In germline, CDR1 is SGHRS, CDR2 YFSETQ. The CDR3 loop spans 15 amino acids. The CDR3 DNA follows: TGCGCCAGCAGTCCGACGGGGGTGGGAACCTACGAGCAGTACTTC. It codes for CASSPTGVGTYEQYF.

J is TRBJ1-2 and V is TRBV29-1; 9 bases are a match to TRBD1. The V and J ends lost 0 bases and 10 bases, in that order; junction bases with no gene match: 6. CDR1 and CDR2 from the germline V gene are SQVTM and ANQGSEA. The CDR3 spans 13 residues. DNA for the CDR3: TGCAGCGTTGAAGAGGTAGGACAGGGGTTCTACACCTTC. It yields the protein CSVEEVGQGFYTF.

The chain carries TRBV29-1 and TRBJ2-7; D may be TRBD2 (6 bases). This CDR3 is 11 amino acids long. Trimming pared 6 bases from V and 5 bases from J, leaving 11 bases between. Per germline, CDR1 SQVTM and CDR2 ANQGSEA. CDR3 sequence reads: CSVGGLDEQYF. CDR3 nucleotide sequence: TGCAGCGTGGGGGGTCTCGACGAGCAGTACTTC.

In nucleotides, the CDR3 is TGTGCCAGCAGCTTGGCGGGAGGCGGGGTCACCGGGGAGCTGTTTTTT. The encoded protein is CASSLAGGGVTGELFF. The V gene is TRBV9, the J gene TRBJ2-2; 8 nucleotides agree with TRBD2. This CDR3 spans 16 amino acids. From germline, CDR1 is SGDLS and CDR2 YYNGEE. V dropped 4 bases and J dropped 4; count of bases not matched to a gene: 9.